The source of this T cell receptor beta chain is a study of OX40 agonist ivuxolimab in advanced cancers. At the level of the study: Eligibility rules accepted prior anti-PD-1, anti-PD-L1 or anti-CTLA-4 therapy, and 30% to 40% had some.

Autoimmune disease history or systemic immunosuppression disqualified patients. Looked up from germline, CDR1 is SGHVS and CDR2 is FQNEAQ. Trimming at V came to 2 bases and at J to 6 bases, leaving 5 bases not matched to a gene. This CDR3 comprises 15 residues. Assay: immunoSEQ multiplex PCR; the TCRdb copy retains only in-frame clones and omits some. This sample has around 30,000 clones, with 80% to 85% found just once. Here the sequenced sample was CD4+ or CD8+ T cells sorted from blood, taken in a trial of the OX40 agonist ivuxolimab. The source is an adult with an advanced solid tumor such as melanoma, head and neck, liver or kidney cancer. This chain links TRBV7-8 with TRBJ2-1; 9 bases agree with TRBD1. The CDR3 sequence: CASSLNRGLINEQFF. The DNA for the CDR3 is TGTGCCAGCAGCTTAAACAGGGGGCTTATCAATGAGCAGTTCTTC.